This T cell receptor (beta chain) was sequenced during a study of CD8 T cells in ankylosing spondylitis. Germline CDR1 reads SGDLS; CDR2 reads YYNGEE. The CDR3 is 14 residues long. Trimming left V 4 bases short and J 0 bases short, with 11 bases between. General study results and limits: In ankylosing spondylitis patients, matched synovial fluid reportedly showed significant enrichment of disease-linked clones. CD8+ disease-linked clones were present at relatively low frequencies in blood.

This clonotype is labeled medium-sized (0.01 to 0.1%). Its target is unknown. Making the TCR beta libraries involved quantitative 5'-RACE with molecular barcodes. TCRdb called the 5' RACE reads again in MiXCR, with one record for every CDR3 protein. The table shows about 7,900 distinct CDR3 sequences, with under 4% occurring only once. Sequencing input: blood, either unsorted or a sorted T cell fraction (not recorded which). The source is a female donor with ankylosing spondylitis or in good health (not recorded which). The chain is built from TRBV9 and TRBJ2-7; D not certain. CDR3 nucleotide sequence: TGTGCCAGCAGCCCTTGGACGGACTCCTACGAGCAGTACTTC. Amino acid sequence: CASSPWTDSYEQYF.